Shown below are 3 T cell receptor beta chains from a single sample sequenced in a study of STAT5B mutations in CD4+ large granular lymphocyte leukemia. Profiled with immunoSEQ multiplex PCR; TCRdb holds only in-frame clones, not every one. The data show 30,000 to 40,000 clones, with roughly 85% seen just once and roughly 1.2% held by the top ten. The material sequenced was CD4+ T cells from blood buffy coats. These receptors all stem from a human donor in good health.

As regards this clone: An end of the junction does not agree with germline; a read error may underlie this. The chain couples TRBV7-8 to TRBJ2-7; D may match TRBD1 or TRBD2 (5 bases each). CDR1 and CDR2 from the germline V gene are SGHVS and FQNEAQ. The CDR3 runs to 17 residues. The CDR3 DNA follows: TGTGCCAGCAGCGTAGCTCCGGGGCAGACGTTCTCCTACGAGCAGTACTTC. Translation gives CASSVAPGQTFSYEQYF.

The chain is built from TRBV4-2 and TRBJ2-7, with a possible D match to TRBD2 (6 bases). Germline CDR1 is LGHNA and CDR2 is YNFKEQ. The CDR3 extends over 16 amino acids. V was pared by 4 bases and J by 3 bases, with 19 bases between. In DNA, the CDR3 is TGTGCCAGCAGCCTTGGTGGTGGCGGGAAGGACTACGAGCAGTACTTC. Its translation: CASSLGGGGKDYEQYF.

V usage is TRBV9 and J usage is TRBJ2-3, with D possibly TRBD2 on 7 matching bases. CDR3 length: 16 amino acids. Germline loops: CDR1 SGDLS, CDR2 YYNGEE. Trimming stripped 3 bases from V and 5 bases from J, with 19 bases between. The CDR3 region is CASSATEGGFGDTQYF. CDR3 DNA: TGTGCCAGCAGCGCTACAGAGGGGGGGTTCGGAGATACGCAGTATTTT. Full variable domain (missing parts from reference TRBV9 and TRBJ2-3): DSGVTQTPKHLITATGQRVTLRCSPRSGDLSVYWYQQSLDQGLQFLIQYYNGEERAKGNILERFSAQQFPDLHSELNLSSLELGDSALYFCASSATEGGFGDTQYFGPGTRLTVL.